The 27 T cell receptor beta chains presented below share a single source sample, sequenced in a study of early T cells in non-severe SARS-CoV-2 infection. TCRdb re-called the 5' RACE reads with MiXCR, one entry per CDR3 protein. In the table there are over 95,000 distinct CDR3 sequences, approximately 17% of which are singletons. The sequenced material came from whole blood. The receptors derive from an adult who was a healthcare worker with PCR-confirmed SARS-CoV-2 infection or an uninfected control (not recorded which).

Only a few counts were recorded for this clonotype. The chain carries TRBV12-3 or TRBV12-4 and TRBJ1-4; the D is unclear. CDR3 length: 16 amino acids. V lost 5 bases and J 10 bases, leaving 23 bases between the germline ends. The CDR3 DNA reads TGTGCCAGCAGTGGCGCCTCCGGGAGGGCCCCACCAAAACTGTTTTTT. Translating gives CASSGASGRAPPKLFF.

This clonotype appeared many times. CDR3 sequence reads: CSASRTNSYNEQFF. The CDR3 DNA sequence: TGCAGTGCTAGCAGGACAAACTCCTACAATGAGCAGTTCTTC. The V gene is TRBV20-1, the J gene TRBJ2-1, with D maybe TRBD1 (5 bases). Trimming removed 3 bases at V and 0 bases at J, with 9 bases between. The germline V gene has CDR1 DFQATT and CDR2 SNEGSKA (reference sequence). The CDR3 spans 14 residues.

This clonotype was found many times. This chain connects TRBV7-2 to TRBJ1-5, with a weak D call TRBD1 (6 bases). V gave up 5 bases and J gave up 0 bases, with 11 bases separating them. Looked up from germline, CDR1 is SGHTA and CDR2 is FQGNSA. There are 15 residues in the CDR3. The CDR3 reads CASSLGGYSNQPQHF. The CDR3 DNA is TGTGCCAGCAGCCTCGGGGGCTATAGCAATCAGCCCCAGCATTTT.

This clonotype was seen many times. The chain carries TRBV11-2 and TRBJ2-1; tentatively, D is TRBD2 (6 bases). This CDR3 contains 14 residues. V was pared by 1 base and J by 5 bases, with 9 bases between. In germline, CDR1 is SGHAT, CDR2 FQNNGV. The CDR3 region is CASSLVGGDNEQFF. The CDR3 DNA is TGTGCCAGCAGCTTAGTCGGAGGGGACAATGAGCAGTTCTTC.

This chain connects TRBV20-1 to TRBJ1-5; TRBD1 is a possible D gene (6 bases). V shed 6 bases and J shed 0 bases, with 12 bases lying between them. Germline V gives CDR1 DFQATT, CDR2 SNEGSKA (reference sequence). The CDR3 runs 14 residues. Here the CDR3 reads CSAPQQGSNQPQHF. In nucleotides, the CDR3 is TGCAGTGCCCCCCAACAGGGTAGCAATCAGCCCCAGCATTTT.

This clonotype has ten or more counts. The CDR3 spells CASSSGGHAQYF. CDR3 DNA sequence: TGTGCCAGCAGCTCCGGGGGCCATGCGCAGTATTTT. The chain uses TRBV7-2 and TRBJ2-3; the D gene could be TRBD1 or TRBD2 (6 bases each). CDR1 SGHTA and CDR2 FQGNSA come from the germline V gene. V lost 4 bases and J 10 bases, leaving 12 bases between the germline ends. The CDR3 is made up of 12 amino acids.

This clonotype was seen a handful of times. The DNA for the CDR3 is TGTGCCAGCAGTTTAAGTTGGAATCAGCCCCAGCATTTT. Protein: CASSLSWNQPQHF. The chain recombines TRBV27 with TRBJ1-5; D call uncertain. Trimming took 2 bases from V and 4 from J, leaving 6 bases between them. CDR1 is MNHEY, CDR2 SMNVEV, per germline (reference sequence). This CDR3 contains 13 residues.

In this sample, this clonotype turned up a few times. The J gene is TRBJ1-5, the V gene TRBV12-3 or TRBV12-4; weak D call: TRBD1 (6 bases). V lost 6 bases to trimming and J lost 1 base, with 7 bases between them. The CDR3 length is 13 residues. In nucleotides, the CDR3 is TGTGCCAGCAGCGGGACAAGCAATCAGCCCCAGCATTTT. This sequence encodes CASSGTSNQPQHF.

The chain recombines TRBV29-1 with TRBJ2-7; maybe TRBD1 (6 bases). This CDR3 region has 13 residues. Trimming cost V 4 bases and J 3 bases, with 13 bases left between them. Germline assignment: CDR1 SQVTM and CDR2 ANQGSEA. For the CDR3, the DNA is TGCAGCGTTGTAAGGACAGACGGCTACGAGCAGTACTTC. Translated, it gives CSVVRTDGYEQYF.

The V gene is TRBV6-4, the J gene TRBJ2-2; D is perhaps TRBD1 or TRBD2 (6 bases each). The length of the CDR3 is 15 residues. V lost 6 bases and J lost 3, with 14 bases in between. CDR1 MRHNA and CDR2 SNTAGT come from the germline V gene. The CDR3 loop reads CASSQQGGDTGELFF. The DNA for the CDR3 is TGTGCCAGCAGCCAACAGGGAGGCGACACCGGGGAGCTGTTTTTT.

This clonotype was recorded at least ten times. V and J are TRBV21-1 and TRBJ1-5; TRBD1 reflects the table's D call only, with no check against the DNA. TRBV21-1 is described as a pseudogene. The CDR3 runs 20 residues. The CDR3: CASSKACWTGRFVVNQPQHF. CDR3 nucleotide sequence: TGTGCCAGCAGCAAAGCCTGCTGGACAGGTCGATTTGTAGTTAATCAGCCCCAGCATTTT.

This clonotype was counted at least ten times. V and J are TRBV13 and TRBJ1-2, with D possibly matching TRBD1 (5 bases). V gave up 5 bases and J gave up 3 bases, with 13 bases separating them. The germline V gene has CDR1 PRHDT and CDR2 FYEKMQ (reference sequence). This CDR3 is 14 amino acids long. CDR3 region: CASSGGTVDYGYTF. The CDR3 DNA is TGTGCCAGCAGCGGAGGGACGGTTGACTATGGCTACACCTTC. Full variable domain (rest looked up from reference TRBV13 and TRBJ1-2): AAGVIQSPRHLIKEKRETATLKCYPIPRHDTVYWYQQGPGQDPQFLISFYEKMQSDKGSIPDRFSAQQFSDYHSELNMSSLELGDSALYFCASSGGTVDYGYTFGSGTRLTVV.

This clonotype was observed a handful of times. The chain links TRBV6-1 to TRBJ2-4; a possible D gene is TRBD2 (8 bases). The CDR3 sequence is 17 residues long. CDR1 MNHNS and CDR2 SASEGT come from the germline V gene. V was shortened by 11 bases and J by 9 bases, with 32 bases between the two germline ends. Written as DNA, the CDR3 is TGTGCCTCCCGGGACAGCTTCTTAGCGGGGCCCCAGGGCATTCAGTACTTC. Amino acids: CASRDSFLAGPQGIQYF.

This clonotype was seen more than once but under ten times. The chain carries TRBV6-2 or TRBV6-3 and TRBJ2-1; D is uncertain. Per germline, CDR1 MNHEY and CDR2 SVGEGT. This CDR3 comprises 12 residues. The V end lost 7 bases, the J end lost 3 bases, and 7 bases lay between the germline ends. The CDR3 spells CASTAGYNEQFF. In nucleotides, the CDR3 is TGTGCCAGCACGGCAGGCTACAATGAGCAGTTCTTC.

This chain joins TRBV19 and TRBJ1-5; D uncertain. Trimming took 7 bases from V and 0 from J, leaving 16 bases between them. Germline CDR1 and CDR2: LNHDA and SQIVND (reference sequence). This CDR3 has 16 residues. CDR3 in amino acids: CASNPGSLYSNQPQHF. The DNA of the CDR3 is TGTGCCAGTAATCCCGGCAGCCTCTATAGCAATCAGCCCCAGCATTTT. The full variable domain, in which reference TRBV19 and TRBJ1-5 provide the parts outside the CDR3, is DGGITQSPKYLFRKEGQNVTLSCEQNLNHDAMYWYRQDPGQGLRLIYYSQIVNDFQKGDIAEGYSVSREKKESFPLTVTSAQKNPTAFYLCASNPGSLYSNQPQHFGDGTRLSIL.

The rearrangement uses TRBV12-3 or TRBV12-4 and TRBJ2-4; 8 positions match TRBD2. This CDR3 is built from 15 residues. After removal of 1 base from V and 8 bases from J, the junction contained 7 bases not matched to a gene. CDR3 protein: CASSLGGSGEDIQYF. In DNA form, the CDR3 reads TGTGCCAGCAGTTTAGGGGGTAGCGGGGAAGACATTCAGTACTTC.

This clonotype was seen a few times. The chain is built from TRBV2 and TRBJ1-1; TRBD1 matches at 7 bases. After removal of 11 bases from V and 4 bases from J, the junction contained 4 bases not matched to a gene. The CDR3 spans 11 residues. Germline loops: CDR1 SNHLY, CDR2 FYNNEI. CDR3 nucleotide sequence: TGTGCCGGTTCAGGGGGCACTGAAGCTTTCTTT. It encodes CAGSGGTEAFF. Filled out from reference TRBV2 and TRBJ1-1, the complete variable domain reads EPEVTQTPSHQVTQMGQEVILRCVPISNHLYFYWYRQILGQKVEFLVSFYNNEISEKSEIFDDQFSVERPDGSNFTLKIRSTKLEDSAMYFCAGSGGTEAFFGQGTRLTVV.

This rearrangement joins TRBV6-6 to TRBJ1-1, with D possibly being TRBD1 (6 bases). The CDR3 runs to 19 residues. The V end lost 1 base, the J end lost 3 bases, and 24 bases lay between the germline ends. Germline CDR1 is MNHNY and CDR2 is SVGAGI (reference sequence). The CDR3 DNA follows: TGTGCCAGCAGTTACTTGGTTAGGGGGTTCCTTAATGGGGACACTGAAGCTTTCTTT. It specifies CASSYLVRGFLNGDTEAFF.

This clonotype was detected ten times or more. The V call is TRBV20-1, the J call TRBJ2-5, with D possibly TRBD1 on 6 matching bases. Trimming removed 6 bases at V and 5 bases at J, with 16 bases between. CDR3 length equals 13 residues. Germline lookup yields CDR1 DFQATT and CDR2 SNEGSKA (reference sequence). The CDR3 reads CSASGRGVETQYF. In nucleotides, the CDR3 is TGCAGTGCAAGCGGCAGGGGTGTTGAGACCCAGTACTTC.

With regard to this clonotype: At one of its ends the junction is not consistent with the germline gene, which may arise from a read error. CDR3 bases: TGTGTCAGCAGCTTGGAGGGATGGAGCACCGGGGAGCTGTTTTTT. It specifies CVSSLEGWSTGELFF. The rearrangement joins TRBV11-2 to TRBJ2-2, with D maybe TRBD2 (6 bases). Germline CDR1 and CDR2: SGHAT and FQNNGV. The CDR3 runs 15 residues.

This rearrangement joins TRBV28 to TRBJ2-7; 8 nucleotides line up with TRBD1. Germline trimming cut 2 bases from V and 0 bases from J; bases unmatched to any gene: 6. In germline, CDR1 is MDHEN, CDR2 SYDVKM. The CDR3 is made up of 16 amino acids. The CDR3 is CASSLPQDRDSYEQYF. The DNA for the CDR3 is TGTGCCAGCAGTTTACCCCAGGACAGGGACTCCTACGAGCAGTACTTC. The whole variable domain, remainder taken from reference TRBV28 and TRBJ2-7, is DVKVTQSSRYLVKRTGEKVFLECVQDMDHENMFWYRQDPGLGLRLIYFSYDVKMKEKGDIPEGYSVSREKKERFSLILESASTNQTSMYLCASSLPQDRDSYEQYFGPGTRLTVT.

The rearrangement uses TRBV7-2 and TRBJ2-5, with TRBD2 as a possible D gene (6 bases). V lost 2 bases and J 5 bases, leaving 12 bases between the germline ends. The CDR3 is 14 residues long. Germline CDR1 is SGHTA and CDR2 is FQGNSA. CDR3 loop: CASSLRRAKETQYF. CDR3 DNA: TGTGCCAGCAGCTTAAGGAGGGCCAAGGAGACCCAGTACTTC.

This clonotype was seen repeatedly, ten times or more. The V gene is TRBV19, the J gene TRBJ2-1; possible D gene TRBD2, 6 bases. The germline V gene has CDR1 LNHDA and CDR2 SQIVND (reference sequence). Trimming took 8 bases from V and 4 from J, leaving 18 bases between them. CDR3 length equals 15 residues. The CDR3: CASGSLAVNYNEQFF. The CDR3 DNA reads TGTGCCAGTGGGTCTTTAGCGGTAAATTACAATGAGCAGTTCTTC.

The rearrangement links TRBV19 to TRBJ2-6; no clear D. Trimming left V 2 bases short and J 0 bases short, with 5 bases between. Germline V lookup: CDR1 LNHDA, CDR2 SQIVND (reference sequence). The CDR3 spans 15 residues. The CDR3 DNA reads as TGTGCCAGTAGTATATCCAGCTCTGGGGCCAACGTCCTGACTTTC. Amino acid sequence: CASSISSSGANVLTF.

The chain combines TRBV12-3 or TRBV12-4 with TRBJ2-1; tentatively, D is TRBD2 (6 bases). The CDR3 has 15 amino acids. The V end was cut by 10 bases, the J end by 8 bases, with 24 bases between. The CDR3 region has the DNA TGTGCCACCAGACTAGATTCTCTTGTAGGATATGAGCAGTTCTTC. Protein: CATRLDSLVGYEQFF.

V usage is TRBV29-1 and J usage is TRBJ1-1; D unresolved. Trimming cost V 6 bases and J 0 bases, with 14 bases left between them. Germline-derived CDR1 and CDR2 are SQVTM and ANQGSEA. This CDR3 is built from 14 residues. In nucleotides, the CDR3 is TGCAGCGTCTTCCATCCGGGGATGAACACTGAAGCTTTCTTT. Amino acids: CSVFHPGMNTEAFF.

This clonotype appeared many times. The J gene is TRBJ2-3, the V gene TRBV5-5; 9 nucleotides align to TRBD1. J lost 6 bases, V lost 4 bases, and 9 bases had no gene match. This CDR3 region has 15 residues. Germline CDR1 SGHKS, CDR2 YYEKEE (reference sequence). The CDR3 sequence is CASSIRDRDFDTQYF. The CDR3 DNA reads TGTGCCAGCAGCATCCGGGACAGGGATTTTGATACGCAGTATTTT.